This T cell receptor beta chain was identified during a study of CD8+ T cells in alopecia areata. Across the whole study: Treated individuals took tofacitinib by mouth, 5 to 10 mg twice daily.

Study-level points and caveats: Lesional scalp displayed greater clonality than normal scalp, most notably in alopecia totalis/universalis.

Treatment specified: oral pan-JAK inhibitor, 5-10 mg twice daily. The investigators collected lesional scalp punch biopsies and peripheral blood from alopecia areata patients. Researchers picked out CD4+ and CD8+ T cells from PBMCs by sorting. Per the germline V gene, CDR1 is SGHTA and CDR2 is FQGNSA. The CDR3 is 14 amino acids. Trimming removed 5 bases at V and 5 bases at J, with 14 bases between. Following extraction, RNA underwent reverse transcription to cDNA, which served as the sequencing template. Using immunoSEQ multiplex PCR, the repertoire was profiled, and TCRdb retains in-frame clones only, with some absent. The sample includes about 120,000 clones, 56% of them seen just once. As to this clone: What it binds is not known.

The gene calls are TRBV7-2 and TRBJ2-3; D is possibly TRBD2 (7 bases). This TCR came from a human donor with alopecia areata. Here the sequenced sample was CD4+ T cells sorted from blood, taken at week 24, from a patient treated with tofacitinib. CDR3 sequence reads: CASSRGGAGDTQYF. The DNA of the CDR3 is TGTGCCAGCAGCCGAGGGGGGGCCGGAGATACGCAGTATTTT.